The 3 T cell receptor beta chains reported below all come from one sample, sequenced in a study of OX40 agonist ivuxolimab in advanced cancers. Generated by immunoSEQ multiplex PCR, the TCRdb table keeps only in-frame clones and is missing some. The sample holds about 93,000 clones, around 94% seen once. Material: CD4+ or CD8+ T cells sorted from blood, obtained in a trial of the OX40 agonist ivuxolimab. The receptors were sampled from an adult with an advanced solid tumor such as melanoma, head and neck, liver or kidney cancer.

The V call is TRBV6-5, the J call TRBJ1-2, with D tentatively TRBD1 (5 bases). Germline-derived CDR1 and CDR2 are MNHEY and SVGAGI. This CDR3 contains 13 residues. V gave up 0 bases and J gave up 5 bases, with 7 bases separating them. Here the CDR3 reads CASSYSRGYGYTF. CDR3 sequence (DNA): TGTGCCAGCAGTTACTCTAGGGGATATGGCTACACCTTC.

This clone was seen once. The V and J genes are TRBV11-2 and TRBJ1-1; perhaps TRBD1 as D (5 bases). Deletions cut 1 base from V and 6 bases from J, with 12 bases between. The CDR3 extends over 14 amino acids. CDR1 is SGHAT, CDR2 FQNNGV, per germline. The DNA of the CDR3 is TGTGCCAGCAGCTTAGGTCAGGGCGGCGCTGAAGCTTTCTTT. Protein sequence: CASSLGQGGAEAFF.

J is TRBJ1-2 and V is TRBV19; possibly TRBD1 for D (6 bases). V shed 7 bases and J shed 6 bases, with 15 bases lying between them. CDR1 and CDR2 from the germline V gene are LNHDA and SQIVND (reference sequence). This CDR3 has 13 amino acids. CDR3 protein: CASKIGRGDGYTF. As DNA, the CDR3 is TGTGCCAGTAAAATCGGCAGGGGAGATGGCTACACCTTC.